The entry below describes one TCR beta chain. Its antigen has not been determined. The input lacks base qualities; no much larger clone sits a single base away. These data originate in a study of T cells after yellow fever vaccination (dated by TCRdb to between 2018 and 2021). Regarding the research as a whole: The SMART-Seq v4 Ultra Low Input RNA kit was used to prepare libraries from fractions with low cell numbers. To track T-cell clones before and after primary and booster YFV17D yellow fever vaccination, bulk TCR alpha and beta repertoires were sequenced longitudinally. The cohort comprised two healthy male donors, one aged 18 to 30 and one aged 30 to 39 years. Blood was drawn at multiple timepoints before and after primary and secondary immunization, with bulk PBMC replicates and cell subsets isolated.

The full study reports these points: After the booster, most clones that had expanded after primary vaccination were detected again (around 97% of CD4 and 70% to 90% of CD8), suggesting broad maintenance of memory. FACS-sorted repertoires could contain abundant contaminating clonotypes from the bulk population, so computational filtering was required. Compared with the primary T-cell response, the secondary T-cell response was faster but weaker, reaching its peak on day 5 rather than on day 15. Because the study included only two donors, the extent to which the findings can be generalized is limited. A small fraction of clonotypes showed up in both the CD4 and CD8 compartments, probably as a result of convergent recombination.

Reading the label with the study, this specimen's treatment or condition is: live attenuated yellow fever vaccine strain. At each blood-draw timepoint, two biological replicates of bulk PBMCs were obtained. PBMCs were isolated from peripheral blood using a standard Ficoll-Paque protocol. TriZol was used to extract RNA from bulk PBMCs, CD4 and CD8 fractions, and dextramer-positive and dextramer-negative fractions. For sequencing, an Illumina NovaSeq 6000 was employed. Synthesis of TCR cDNA relied on 5'RACE template switching, a step that introduced a universal primer site along with unique molecular identifiers. Priming for cDNA synthesis came from both the TCR alpha and TCR beta constant segments. Library amplification used two PCR steps, and the second PCR step added sample barcodes and sequencing adapters. Sequencing of the libraries was done on either Illumina HiSeq 2500 (2x100 bp) or NovaSeq (2x150 bp). The published analysis was carried out like this. Demultiplexing of reads and collapsing into UMI consensus sequences were performed with MIGEC, and V(D)J alignment was carried out with MiXCR. Vaccine-responding clonotypes were defined with edgeR using replicate PBMC samples, requiring FDR below 0.01 and a log2 fold change above 5 up to day 15. Each bulk clonotype was labeled CD4 or CD8 based on which sequenced repertoire, CD4 or CD8, contained the clonotype at higher abundance. TCRdb trimmed the raw reads at Q25, called clones with MiXCR and kept productive beta chains. Here each entry gathers all rows of one CDR3 protein and keeps the most common genes and DNA. TCRdb, not the original authors, processed these V and J calls. This sample lists roughly 400,000 distinct CDR3 sequences; 15% to 20% were detected once. Jointly, the top ten make up 18% of the sample.

The specimen comprised PBMCs, sampled before the yellow fever booster vaccination. The receptor was derived from a man between 18 and 29 years old who received the YFV17D yellow fever vaccine.

CDR3 sequence: CASSQFLGADTQYF. The DNA is as follows: TGCGCCAGCAGCCAGTTTCTGGGTGCAGATACGCAGTATTTT. The rearrangement combines TRBV4-3 with TRBJ2-3, with no D gene named confidently. From a lookup of the germline V gene, CDR1 and CDR2 are LGHNA and YSLEER. Reading from cysteine to phenylalanine, the CDR3 counts 14 amino acids. Just the 42-base CDR3 DNA is kept, in frame starting at base 1. V and J are truncated by 3 bases and 4 bases respectively, leaving an intervening sequence of 11 bases.